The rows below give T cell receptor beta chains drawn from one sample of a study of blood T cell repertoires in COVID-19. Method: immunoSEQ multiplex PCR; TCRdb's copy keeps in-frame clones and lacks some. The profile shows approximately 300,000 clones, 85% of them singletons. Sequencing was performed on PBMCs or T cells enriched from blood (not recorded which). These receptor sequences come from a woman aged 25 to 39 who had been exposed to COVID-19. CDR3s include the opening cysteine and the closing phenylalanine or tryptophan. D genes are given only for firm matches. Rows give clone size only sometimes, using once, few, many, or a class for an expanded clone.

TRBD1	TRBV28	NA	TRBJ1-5	CASSTRTGTGNQPQHF	TGTGCCAGCAGCACCCGGACAGGGACGGGCAATCAGCCCCAGCATTTT
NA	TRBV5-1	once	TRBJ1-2	CASSPGFGGYTF	TGCGCCAGCAGCCCCGGATTCGGGGGCTACACCTTC
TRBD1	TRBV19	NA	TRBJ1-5	CASSTPTGGSNQPQHF	TGTGCCAGTAGTACGCCTACAGGGGGGAGCAATCAGCCCCAGCATTTT
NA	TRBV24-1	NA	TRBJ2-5	CATSMRGETQYF	TGTGCCACCAGTATGCGCGGAGAGACCCAGTACTTC
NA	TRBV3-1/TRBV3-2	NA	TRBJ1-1	CASSQRKKTGPASVAFF	TGTGCCAGCAGCCAACGAAAGAAGACAGGCCCGGCGTCGGTGGCTTTCTTT
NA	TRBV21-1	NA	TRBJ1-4	CASIPKDRGTNEKLFF	TGTGCCAGCATACCCAAAGACAGGGGAACTAATGAAAAACTGTTTTTT
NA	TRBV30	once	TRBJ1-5	CAWSVGQGRQPQHF	TGTGCCTGGAGTGTAGGGCAGGGTCGTCAGCCCCAGCATTTT
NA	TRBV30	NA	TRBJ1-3	CAWSGHSGNTIYF	TGTGCCTGGAGTGGACACTCTGGAAACACCATATATTTT
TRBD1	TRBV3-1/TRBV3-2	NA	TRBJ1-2	CASSHRGQGNGYTF	TGTGCCAGCAGCCATCGGGGACAGGGGAATGGCTACACCTTC
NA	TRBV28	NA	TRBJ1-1	CASSSNMNTEAFF	TGTGCCAGCAGTTCAAACATGAACACTGAAGCTTTCTTT
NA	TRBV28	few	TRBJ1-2	CASSLAQVLYGYTF	TGTGCCAGCAGTTTAGCCCAGGTTTTGTATGGCTACACCTTC
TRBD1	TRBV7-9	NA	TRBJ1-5	CASSAGTGGSNQPQHF	TGTGCCAGCAGCGCGGGAACAGGGGGCAGCAATCAGCCCCAGCATTTT
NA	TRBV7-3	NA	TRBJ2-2	CASSYGRGTGELFF	TGTGCCAGCAGCTATGGGCGGGGCACCGGGGAGCTGTTTTTT
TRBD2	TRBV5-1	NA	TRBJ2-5	CASSLRLAGYSVAETQYF	TGCGCCAGCAGCTTGAGACTAGCGGGATATAGCGTAGCGGAGACCCAGTACTTC
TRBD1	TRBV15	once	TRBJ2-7	CATSSSAGTGSRYEQYF	TGTGCCACCAGCAGTTCGGCCGGGACAGGGAGTAGGTACGAGCAGTACTTC
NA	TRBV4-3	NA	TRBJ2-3	CASSQELVGTDTQYF	TGCGCCAGCAGCCAAGAACTAGTCGGCACAGATACGCAGTATTTT
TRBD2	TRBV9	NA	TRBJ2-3	CASSVVSGGTDTQYF	TGTGCCAGCAGCGTAGTTAGCGGGGGCACAGATACGCAGTATTTT
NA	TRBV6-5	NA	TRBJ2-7	CASSYSAGAGYEQYF	TGTGCCAGCAGTTACTCGGCAGGTGCGGGTTACGAGCAGTACTTC
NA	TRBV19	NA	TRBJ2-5	CASSQGETSVLGETQYF	TGTGCCAGTAGCCAAGGGGAGACTAGTGTCTTAGGGGAGACCCAGTACTTC
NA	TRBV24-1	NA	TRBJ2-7	CATSAPGTGTYEQYF	TGTGCCACCAGTGCCCCCGGGACTGGAACCTACGAGCAGTACTTC
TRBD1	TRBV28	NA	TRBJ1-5	CASSLSRVGTGNDQPQHF	TGTGCCAGCAGTTTATCCAGGGTCGGGACAGGGAACGATCAGCCCCAGCATTTT
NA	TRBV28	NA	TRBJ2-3	CASSDSYTDTQYF	TGTGCCAGCAGTGACAGTTACACAGATACGCAGTATTTT
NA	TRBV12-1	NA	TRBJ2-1	CASSCQGQGLWTSGNNEQFF	TGTGCCAGCAGCTGCCAGGGACAGGGACTCTGGACTAGCGGGAACAATGAGCAGTTCTTC
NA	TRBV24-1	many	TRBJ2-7	CATMEGAGKQYF	TGTGCCACTATGGAGGGGGCAGGAAAACAGTACTTC
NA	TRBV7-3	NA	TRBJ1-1	CASSPQGNTEAFF	TGTGCCAGCAGCCCCCAGGGGAACACTGAAGCTTTCTTT
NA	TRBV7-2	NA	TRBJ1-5	CASSLERAQPQHF	TGTGCCAGCAGCCTCGAGAGGGCTCAGCCCCAGCATTTT
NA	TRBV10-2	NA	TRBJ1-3	CASRSKTIAPGNTIYF	TGCGCCAGCAGATCCAAAACAATAGCTCCTGGAAACACCATATATTTT
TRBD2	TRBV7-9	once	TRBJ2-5	CASSLRGGEETQYF	TGTGCCAGCAGCTTACGCGGGGGGGAGGAGACCCAGTACTTC
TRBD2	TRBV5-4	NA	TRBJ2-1	CASSLGVAGAYNEQFF	TGTGCCAGCAGCTTGGGGGTAGCGGGAGCTTACAATGAGCAGTTCTTC
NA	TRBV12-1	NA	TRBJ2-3	CASSSSFTDTQYF	TGTGCCAGCAGCTCCTCTTTCACAGATACGCAGTATTTT
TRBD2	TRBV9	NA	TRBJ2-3	CASASGGGVDTQYF	TGTGCCAGTGCAAGCGGGGGAGGGGTAGATACGCAGTATTTT
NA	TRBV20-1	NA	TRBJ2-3	CSVRGSSTQYF	TGCAGTGTTCGGGGGTCGAGTACGCAGTATTTT
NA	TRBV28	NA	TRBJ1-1	CASSPGEGYTEAFF	TGTGCCAGCAGTCCTGGGGAGGGGTACACTGAAGCTTTCTTT
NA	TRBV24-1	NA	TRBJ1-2	CATSDPGWGYTF	TGTGCCACCAGTGATCCCGGGTGGGGCTACACCTTC
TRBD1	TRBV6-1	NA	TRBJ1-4	CASSEAQGSNEKLFF	TGTGCCAGCAGTGAAGCACAGGGGTCTAATGAAAAACTGTTTTTT
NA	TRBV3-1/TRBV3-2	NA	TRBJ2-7	CASSPRGTEVPYEQYF	TGTGCCAGCAGCCCTCGGGGGACGGAGGTGCCCTACGAGCAGTACTTC
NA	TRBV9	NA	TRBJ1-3	CASAVGNTIYF	TGTGCCAGCGCGGTTGGAAACACCATATATTTT
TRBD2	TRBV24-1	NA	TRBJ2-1	CATSAGVPYNEQFF	TGTGCCACCAGCGCGGGAGTCCCCTACAATGAGCAGTTCTTC
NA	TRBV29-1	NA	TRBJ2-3	CSVGLARDTDTQYF	TGCAGCGTTGGGCTAGCGCGAGACACAGATACGCAGTATTTT
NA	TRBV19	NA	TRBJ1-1	CASSIAGVSTEAFF	TGTGCCAGTAGTATAGCGGGAGTCTCCACTGAAGCTTTCTTT
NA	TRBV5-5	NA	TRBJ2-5	CASSLSERETQYF	TGTGCCAGCAGCTTAAGTGAGAGAGAGACCCAGTACTTC
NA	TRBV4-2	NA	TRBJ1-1	CASAGGTQMNTEAFF	TGTGCCAGCGCGGGGGGCACCCAGATGAACACTGAAGCTTTCTTT
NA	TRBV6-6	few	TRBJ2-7	CASRDSGTTYEQYF	TGTGCCAGCAGAGACTCCGGGACAACCTACGAGCAGTACTTC
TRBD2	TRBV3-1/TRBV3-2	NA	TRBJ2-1	CASSQRNYRTSGRSEQFF	TGTGCCAGCAGCCAAAGAAACTACCGGACTAGCGGGAGAAGTGAGCAGTTCTTC